This record covers a single T cell receptor (beta chain). This specimen comes from a study of blood T cell repertoires in COVID-19. Method: immunoSEQ multiplex PCR; TCRdb's copy keeps in-frame clones and lacks some. The sample has 250,000 or so clones; roughly 85% are singletons. The TCR sequence derives from a woman aged 45-65 years who had recovered from COVID-19. Sequenced input: PBMCs or T cells enriched from blood (not recorded which).

CDR3 sequence reads: CASSPQTSGRETQYF. The CDR3 nucleotides read TGTGCCAGCAGTCCCCAGACTAGCGGGAGGGAGACCCAGTACTTC. The chain recombines TRBV27 with TRBJ2-5; 13 nucleotides line up with TRBD2. The CDR3 loop spans 15 amino acids. Germline V gene sequence: CDR1 MNHEY, CDR2 SMNVEV (reference sequence). The J segment lost 5 bases and the V segment lost 5 bases, leaving 5 bases of the junction unmatched.